This T cell receptor (beta chain) was recovered during a study of blood T cell repertoires in COVID-19. Study details: The United States, Italy and Spain provided the acute and convalescent COVID-19 samples. PBMCs, B-cell-depleted T cells, or T cells provided the cDNA or gDNA that made up the material.

The CDR3 runs to 15 residues. The ends lost 4 bases at V and 4 bases at J; junction bases unmatched: 9. CDR1 is SGDLS and CDR2 is YYNGEE in the germline V gene. Per the study methods: Reference gene primer amplification yielded estimated nucleated cell counts. Data came from immunoSEQ multiplex PCR; TCRdb stores just in-frame clones and leaves some out. Clonal size and the V and J genes are those of that table, whereas D and trimming came from the DNA. The repertoire consists of more than 65,000 clones, with about 76% occurring once and the leading ten covering approximately 19%. The source material was peripheral blood. The chain links TRBV9 to TRBJ2-7, with 9 bases aligning to TRBD1. This TCR was sampled from an elderly woman with active or convalescent COVID-19. CDR3: CASSSSGTGLYEQYF. CDR3 DNA: TGTGCCAGCAGCTCCTCCGGGACAGGGCTTTACGAGCAGTACTTC.